The rows below give T cell receptor beta chains drawn from one sample of a study of cytomegalovirus exposure and HLA in healthy donors. Clones were sequenced by immunoSEQ multiplex PCR, and TCRdb holds only the in-frame ones, with some missing. The repertoire holds over 100,000 clones, roughly three quarters seen once, with 2.5% to 3% in the top ten. Material: PBMCs. The receptor set was obtained from a woman between 18 and 29 years old in good health and CMV-seropositive. Each CDR3 is given with its conserved first and last residue. The order of the fields is clone size, V gene, J gene, D gene, CDR3 protein, CDR3 DNA. A D gene is named only where the DNA matches it firmly. Clone size is given for some rows only: seen once, a few or many times, or a class if the clone is expanded.

clone size: .
V gene: TRBV6-6
J gene: TRBJ2-5
D gene: TRBD2
CDR3 protein: CASRTRDRAGGETQYF
CDR3 DNA: TGTGCCAGCAGGACCCGTGACCGAGCGGGAGGGGAGACCCAGTACTTC

clone size: once
V gene: TRBV5-1
J gene: TRBJ2-3
D gene: .
CDR3 protein: CASSPTADTQYF
CDR3 DNA: TGCGCCAGCAGCCCAACAGCAGATACGCAGTATTTT

clone size: .
V gene: TRBV7-3
J gene: TRBJ1-1
D gene: .
CDR3 protein: CASSANRVNTEAFF
CDR3 DNA: TGTGCCAGCAGCGCTAACAGGGTTAACACTGAAGCTTTCTTT

clone size: .
V gene: TRBV2
J gene: TRBJ2-5
D gene: .
CDR3 protein: CASSGEQGHQETQYF
CDR3 DNA: TGTGCCAGCAGTGGGGAGCAGGGGCACCAAGAGACCCAGTACTTC

clone size: .
V gene: TRBV28
J gene: TRBJ2-3
D gene: .
CDR3 protein: CASSFFLASTDTQYF
CDR3 DNA: TGTGCCAGCAGTTTCTTTTTAGCCTCCACAGATACGCAGTATTTT

clone size: .
V gene: TRBV2
J gene: TRBJ1-2
D gene: .
CDR3 protein: CASSPQGFYGYTF
CDR3 DNA: TGTGCCAGCAGTCCCCAGGGATTTTATGGCTACACCTTC

clone size: once
V gene: TRBV18
J gene: TRBJ1-4
D gene: .
CDR3 protein: CASSRAGSFNEKLFF
CDR3 DNA: TGTGCCAGCTCGCGCGCAGGGTCCTTCAATGAAAAACTGTTTTTT

clone size: .
V gene: TRBV2
J gene: TRBJ2-7
D gene: .
CDR3 protein: CASRTTRIGGEQYF
CDR3 DNA: TGTGCCAGCCGGACTACGCGCATTGGAGGGGAGCAGTACTTC

clone size: .
V gene: TRBV6-6
J gene: TRBJ1-5
D gene: .
CDR3 protein: CASGDQPQHF
CDR3 DNA: TGTGCCAGCGGAGATCAGCCCCAGCATTTT

clone size: .
V gene: TRBV6-5
J gene: TRBJ1-1
D gene: .
CDR3 protein: CASSYGGPLLYF
CDR3 DNA: TGTGCCAGCAGTTACGGAGGGCCCTTGTTATACTTT

clone size: .
V gene: TRBV11-1
J gene: TRBJ2-7
D gene: TRBD2
CDR3 protein: CASSLAASGTYEQYF
CDR3 DNA: TGTGCCAGCAGCTTAGCCGCTAGCGGCACCTACGAGCAGTACTTC

clone size: .
V gene: TRBV11-2
J gene: TRBJ2-1
D gene: .
CDR3 protein: CASSLVLAEYNEQFF
CDR3 DNA: TGTGCCAGCAGCTTAGTACTAGCAGAGTACAATGAGCAGTTCTTC

clone size: .
V gene: TRBV30
J gene: TRBJ2-7
D gene: TRBD2
CDR3 protein: CACPSTAGGYEQYF
CDR3 DNA: TGTGCCTGCCCAAGTACAGCGGGAGGCTACGAGCAGTACTTC

clone size: once
V gene: TRBV6-5
J gene: TRBJ1-3
D gene: .
CDR3 protein: CASSYSRGLDTIYF
CDR3 DNA: TGTGCCAGCAGTTACTCAAGAGGGTTGGACACCATATATTTT

clone size: .
V gene: TRBV10-3
J gene: TRBJ2-3
D gene: TRBD2
CDR3 protein: CAISESSYFSGEGTDTQYF
CDR3 DNA: TGTGCCATCAGTGAGTCGTCCTACTTTAGCGGGGAGGGCACAGATACGCAGTATTTT

clone size: .
V gene: TRBV7-2
J gene: TRBJ2-1
D gene: TRBD2
CDR3 protein: CASSPSLAGGNEQFF
CDR3 DNA: TGTGCCAGCAGCCCCTCGCTAGCGGGAGGGAATGAGCAGTTCTTC

clone size: once
V gene: TRBV9
J gene: TRBJ2-3
D gene: .
CDR3 protein: CASSHPFAGTSSTDTQYF
CDR3 DNA: TGTGCCAGCTCACACCCTTTTGCCGGGACTTCTAGCACAGATACGCAGTATTTT

clone size: .
V gene: TRBV5-8
J gene: TRBJ2-5
D gene: .
CDR3 protein: CASSLGSGLRAQYF
CDR3 DNA: TGTGCCAGCAGCTTGGGGTCAGGGCTCCGGGCCCAGTACTTC

clone size: .
V gene: TRBV15
J gene: TRBJ1-2
D gene: .
CDR3 protein: CATSRGEGEGYTF
CDR3 DNA: TGTGCCACCAGCAGAGGGGAGGGGGAAGGCTACACCTTC

clone size: .
V gene: TRBV30
J gene: TRBJ1-4
D gene: TRBD1
CDR3 protein: CAWGTDNEKLFF
CDR3 DNA: TGTGCCTGGGGGACAGATAATGAAAAACTGTTTTTT

clone size: .
V gene: TRBV10-1
J gene: TRBJ1-3
D gene: .
CDR3 protein: CASSIVSLKSVLGEGGNTIYF
CDR3 DNA: TGCGCCAGCAGTATAGTGAGTCTCAAGTCGGTCCTGGGGGAGGGTGGAAACACCATATATTTT

clone size: once
V gene: TRBV29-1
J gene: TRBJ2-5
D gene: .
CDR3 protein: CSVGHFVRTGGKGTQYF
CDR3 DNA: TGCAGCGTTGGTCATTTTGTCAGGACTGGTGGGAAGGGGACCCAGTACTTC

clone size: .
V gene: TRBV30
J gene: TRBJ2-7
D gene: TRBD2
CDR3 protein: CAWSPKPGGAYEQYF
CDR3 DNA: TGTGCCTGGAGCCCGAAACCGGGGGGGGCCTACGAGCAGTACTTC

clone size: .
V gene: TRBV5-5
J gene: TRBJ1-2
D gene: .
CDR3 protein: CASSHKTTVNYGYTF
CDR3 DNA: TGTGCCAGTTCTCACAAGACGACTGTGAACTATGGCTACACCTTC

clone size: .
V gene: TRBV19
J gene: TRBJ1-3
D gene: TRBD1
CDR3 protein: CASSIVGGLLDSGNTIYF
CDR3 DNA: TGTGCCAGTAGTATAGTAGGGGGCTTACTTGACTCTGGAAACACCATATATTTT

clone size: .
V gene: TRBV11-1
J gene: TRBJ2-1
D gene: TRBD2
CDR3 protein: CASSLGSSGNQFF
CDR3 DNA: TGTGCCAGCAGCTTAGGTTCTAGCGGGAATCAGTTCTTC

clone size: .
V gene: TRBV7-8
J gene: TRBJ2-3
D gene: .
CDR3 protein: CASSPLLSLTDTQYF
CDR3 DNA: TGTGCCAGCAGCCCCCTTCTGAGTCTCACAGATACGCAGTATTTT

clone size: .
V gene: TRBV7-9
J gene: TRBJ2-3
D gene: .
CDR3 protein: CASSLGQHLDTQYF
CDR3 DNA: TGTGCCAGCAGCTTAGGACAGCACCTCGATACGCAGTATTTT

clone size: .
V gene: TRBV29-1
J gene: TRBJ1-3
D gene: .
CDR3 protein: CSVDGGSSGNTIYF
CDR3 DNA: TGCAGCGTTGATGGAGGGAGCTCTGGAAACACCATATATTTT

clone size: .
V gene: TRBV19
J gene: TRBJ2-7
D gene: .
CDR3 protein: CASSINRGGEQYF
CDR3 DNA: TGTGCCAGTAGTATCAACCGAGGCGGCGAGCAGTACTTC

clone size: .
V gene: TRBV5-1
J gene: TRBJ1-1
D gene: .
CDR3 protein: CASRIAGSGDTEAFF
CDR3 DNA: TGCGCCAGCAGGATCGCCGGATCAGGGGACACTGAAGCTTTCTTT

clone size: .
V gene: TRBV5-1
J gene: TRBJ2-2
D gene: .
CDR3 protein: CASSVEGARTGELFF
CDR3 DNA: TGCGCCAGCAGCGTGGAGGGGGCTCGGACCGGGGAGCTGTTTTTT

clone size: .
V gene: TRBV9
J gene: TRBJ1-3
D gene: .
CDR3 protein: CASSPTGIGNTIYF
CDR3 DNA: TGTGCCAGCAGCCCAACAGGGATTGGAAACACCATATATTTT

clone size: .
V gene: TRBV4-1
J gene: TRBJ2-7
D gene: .
CDR3 protein: CASSQVIKTYEQYF
CDR3 DNA: TGCGCCAGCAGCCAAGTTATAAAAACCTACGAGCAGTACTTC

clone size: few
V gene: TRBV28
J gene: TRBJ2-3
D gene: .
CDR3 protein: CASSFLAGTDTQYF
CDR3 DNA: TGTGCCAGCAGTTTCTTGGCCGGCACAGATACGCAGTATTTT

clone size: .
V gene: TRBV19
J gene: TRBJ1-2
D gene: .
CDR3 protein: CASRSPGGGYTF
CDR3 DNA: TGTGCCAGTAGATCCCCCGGAGGCGGCTACACCTTC

clone size: .
V gene: TRBV11-3
J gene: TRBJ1-2
D gene: .
CDR3 protein: CASSEGTKVYYGYTF
CDR3 DNA: TGTGCCAGCAGTGAGGGAACCAAAGTCTACTATGGCTACACCTTC

clone size: .
V gene: TRBV28
J gene: TRBJ2-7
D gene: TRBD1
CDR3 protein: CASSLLGTGSYEQYF
CDR3 DNA: TGTGCCAGCAGTTTATTAGGGACAGGATCCTACGAGCAGTACTTC

clone size: once
V gene: TRBV30
J gene: TRBJ2-3
D gene: .
CDR3 protein: CAWSPRGPLSYSTDTQYF
CDR3 DNA: TGTGCCTGGAGTCCCCGGGGTCCCTTAAGTTATAGCACAGATACGCAGTATTTT

clone size: .
V gene: TRBV28
J gene: TRBJ1-5
D gene: .
CDR3 protein: CASSYGGNQPQHF
CDR3 DNA: TGTGCCAGCAGTTACGGGGGTAATCAGCCCCAGCATTTT

clone size: .
V gene: TRBV19
J gene: TRBJ2-3
D gene: .
CDR3 protein: CASSDRSTDTQYF
CDR3 DNA: TGTGCCAGTAGTGATCGGAGCACAGATACGCAGTATTTT

clone size: .
V gene: TRBV6-1
J gene: TRBJ2-7
D gene: .
CDR3 protein: CASSVGGEQYF
CDR3 DNA: TGTGCCAGCAGTGTGGGGGGCGAGCAGTACTTC

clone size: .
V gene: TRBV4-1
J gene: TRBJ2-1
D gene: .
CDR3 protein: CASSQGLSLGNEQFF
CDR3 DNA: TGCGCCAGCAGCCAAGGACTTTCCCTTGGGAATGAGCAGTTCTTC

clone size: .
V gene: TRBV11-3
J gene: TRBJ2-7
D gene: TRBD1
CDR3 protein: CASSPWDRVGYEQYF
CDR3 DNA: TGTGCCAGCAGCCCCTGGGACAGGGTAGGGTACGAGCAGTACTTC

clone size: .
V gene: TRBV5-4
J gene: TRBJ2-5
D gene: .
CDR3 protein: CASSLDSGEETQYF
CDR3 DNA: TGTGCCAGCAGCTTGGATAGCGGCGAAGAGACCCAGTACTTC

clone size: .
V gene: TRBV6-5
J gene: TRBJ1-2
D gene: TRBD1
CDR3 protein: CASSRMTGDGYTF
CDR3 DNA: TGTGCCAGCAGCCGGATGACAGGGGATGGCTACACCTTC

clone size: .
V gene: TRBV5-3
J gene: TRBJ2-7
D gene: .
CDR3 protein: CARSLGQTYEQYF
CDR3 DNA: TGTGCCAGAAGCTTGGGGCAAACCTACGAGCAGTACTTC

clone size: .
V gene: TRBV5-6
J gene: TRBJ2-7
D gene: TRBD2
CDR3 protein: CASSASGSYYEQYF
CDR3 DNA: TGTGCCAGCAGTGCTAGCGGGAGTTACTACGAGCAGTACTTC

clone size: few
V gene: TRBV30
J gene: TRBJ2-7
D gene: TRBD1
CDR3 protein: CAWSWGTVAYEQYF
CDR3 DNA: TGTGCCTGGAGTTGGGGGACAGTGGCCTACGAGCAGTACTTC

clone size: once
V gene: TRBV4-2
J gene: TRBJ2-2
D gene: .
CDR3 protein: CASSQGASLQNTGELFF
CDR3 DNA: TGTGCCAGCAGCCAAGGAGCAAGTTTGCAGAACACCGGGGAGCTGTTTTTT